A single sample is the source of the 27 T cell receptor beta chains below, sequenced in a study of somatic mutations in cytotoxic T cells in rheumatoid arthritis. Only in-frame clones appear in the TCRdb table, and some are missing; sequencing was by immunoSEQ multiplex PCR. This sample has 14,000 or so clones, with roughly three quarters found just once. Sequencing input: CD8+ T cells sorted from blood. These receptors were obtained from an adult with rheumatoid arthritis.

The chain is built from TRBV15 and TRBJ2-1, with TRBD2 matching over 8 bases. Germline V gives CDR1 LNHNV, CDR2 YYDKDF (reference sequence). V gave up 5 bases and J gave up 6 bases; unmatched junction bases: 3. This CDR3 contains 13 residues. CDR3 DNA: TGTGCCACCAGCGAGCGGGAGTCCAATGAGCAGTTCTTC. This sequence encodes CATSERESNEQFF.

Concerning this clone: Different DNA sequences within this sample yield the same CDR3. The genes are TRBV19 and TRBJ2-7, with D hard to call. V lost 1 base to trimming and J lost 3 bases, with 1 base between them. There are 11 residues in the CDR3. Germline loops: CDR1 LNHDA, CDR2 SQIVND (reference sequence). This CDR3 is CASSIGYEQYF. The CDR3 coding sequence is TGTGCCAGTAGTATAGGCTACGAGCAGTACTTC.

There are a few counts of this clone. The V and J genes are TRBV30 and TRBJ1-3; possible D gene TRBD1, 6 bases. Germline-derived CDR1 and CDR2 are GTSNPN and SVGIG (reference sequence). The CDR3 has 13 amino acids. Trimming removed 3 bases at V and 5 bases at J, with 11 bases between. CDR3 sequence: CAWSFGGRNTIYF. The CDR3 bases are TGTGCCTGGAGCTTTGGGGGCAGAAACACCATATATTTT.

This clone was detected once. J is TRBJ2-3 and V is TRBV28; TRBD2 matches 12 bases. CDR1 and CDR2 (germline): MDHEN, SYDVKM. This CDR3 is 15 amino acids long. With 6 bases clipped from V and 3 bases from J, the junction kept 4 bases outside the gene matches. CDR3 amino acids: CASRSTSGRTDTQYF. CDR3 DNA: TGTGCCAGCAGGTCGACTAGCGGGAGAACAGATACGCAGTATTTT. The entire variable domain, with the rest obtained from reference TRBV28 and TRBJ2-3, is as follows: DVKVTQSSRYLVKRTGEKVFLECVQDMDHENMFWYRQDPGLGLRLIYFSYDVKMKEKGDIPEGYSVSREKKERFSLILESASTNQTSMYLCASRSTSGRTDTQYFGPGTRLTVL.

The chain recombines TRBV9 with TRBJ2-1, with D hard to call. This CDR3 region has 14 residues. The V end lost 4 bases, the J end lost 5 bases, and 13 bases lay between the germline ends. Germline assignment: CDR1 SGDLS and CDR2 YYNGEE. The CDR3 sequence is CASSPRHGNNEQFF. CDR3 in DNA: TGTGCCAGCAGCCCCAGACACGGAAACAATGAGCAGTTCTTC.

V usage is TRBV7-9 and J usage is TRBJ2-3; tentative D call: TRBD2 (6 bases). Looked up from germline, CDR1 is SEHNR and CDR2 is FQNEAQ (reference sequence). Between the trimmed V and J ends, which lost 5 bases and 3 bases, there was a span of 15 bases. This CDR3 spans 15 amino acids. DNA of the CDR3: TGTGCCAGCAGCCACCGTGGGGGGAGTACAGATACGCAGTATTTT. Translated: CASSHRGGSTDTQYF.

This chain uses TRBV4-1 with TRBJ1-1; tentative D call: TRBD1 (5 bases). Germline V gene data show CDR1 as MGHRA and CDR2 as YSYEKL. This CDR3 region has 17 residues. V was trimmed by 2 bases and J by 1 base, leaving 17 bases between them. The CDR3 is CASSQLLLRVENTEAFF. CDR3 sequence (DNA): TGCGCCAGCAGCCAACTGCTCCTCAGGGTGGAGAACACTGAAGCTTTCTTT.

The chain couples TRBV6-4 to TRBJ2-7, with 7 bases lining up with TRBD2. The CDR3 is made up of 13 amino acids. Looked up from germline, CDR1 is MRHNA and CDR2 is SNTAGT. The trim removed 7 bases at V and 3 bases at J, leaving 6 bases unmatched. The CDR3 DNA is TGTGCCAGCACCGAGAGGGAGGGCTACGAGCAGTACTTC. Translation gives CASTEREGYEQYF.

The chain is built from TRBV9 and TRBJ2-7; D is possibly TRBD1 or TRBD2 (6 bases each). Per germline, CDR1 SGDLS and CDR2 YYNGEE. CDR3 length equals 15 residues. Trimming took off 0 bases at V and 3 bases at J, with 13 bases between the two ends. The CDR3 protein is CASSVEPGANYEQYF. As DNA, the CDR3 is TGTGCCAGCAGCGTAGAACCGGGGGCCAACTACGAGCAGTACTTC.

The chain recombines TRBV27 with TRBJ2-1, with 11 bases matching TRBD2. V was pared by 5 bases and J by 1 base, with 1 base of the junction left unmatched. This CDR3 comprises 15 residues. CDR1 is MNHEY and CDR2 is SMNVEV in the germline V gene (reference sequence). CDR3 nucleotides: TGTGCCAGCAGTCCTAGCGGGAGGTCCTACAATGAGCAGTTCTTC. It translates to CASSPSGRSYNEQFF.

This clone has only a few counts. The V gene is TRBV9, the J gene TRBJ2-1; no firm D call. The V gene's germline CDR1 is SGDLS and CDR2 YYNGEE. V lost 5 bases and J lost 10, with 10 bases in between. The CDR3 contains 11 residues. CDR3 amino acids: CASSRSKEQFF. The DNA for the CDR3 is TGTGCCAGCAGTCGTTCCAAGGAGCAGTTCTTC.

The CDR3 loop reads CASGYRGLANYGYTF. The DNA of the CDR3 is TGTGCCAGCGGGTACAGGGGCCTAGCTAACTATGGCTACACCTTC. The chain combines TRBV6-5 with TRBJ1-2; TRBD1 matches 7 bases. The CDR3 is 15 amino acids. Unmatched junction bases numbered 9, after V lost 8 bases and J lost 0 bases. CDR1 MNHEY and CDR2 SVGAGI come from the germline V gene.

This clone showed up just once. V and J are TRBV6-1 and TRBJ1-2; D remains unclear. The CDR3 extends over 12 amino acids. The V gene lost 2 bases and the J gene lost 5 bases, with 6 bases spanning the gap. The V gene's germline CDR1 is MNHNS and CDR2 SASEGT. CDR3 sequence (DNA): TGTGCCAGCAGTGAACCCCCGTATGGCTACACCTTC. This sequence encodes CASSEPPYGYTF.

The rearrangement links TRBV28 to TRBJ2-1; the match to TRBD2 covers 10 bases. The V segment lost 1 base and the J segment 3 bases; nucleotides outside the gene matches: 3. The CDR3 is 16 amino acids. From germline, CDR1 is MDHEN and CDR2 SYDVKM. DNA for the CDR3: TGTGCCAGCAGTTTATCGGCTAGCGGGGGCTACAATGAGCAGTTCTTC. This gives the protein CASSLSASGGYNEQFF.

There are a few counts of this clone. The J gene is TRBJ1-1, the V gene TRBV30; the D gene is possibly TRBD1 (5 bases). V lost 3 bases to trimming and J lost 8 bases, with 13 bases between them. Germline values: CDR1 GTSNPN, CDR2 SVGIG (reference sequence). The CDR3 is made up of 12 amino acids. The CDR3 coding sequence is TGTGCCTGGAGCTTTTGGGGGGAGGAAGCTTTCTTT. This encodes CAWSFWGEEAFF.

V usage is TRBV25-1 and J usage is TRBJ2-5; TRBD2 agrees at 7 bases. Germline loops: CDR1 MGHDK, CDR2 SYGVNS. This CDR3 region has 17 residues. The V segment lost 1 base and the J segment 0 bases; nucleotides outside the gene matches: 8. The CDR3 region has the DNA TGTGCCAGCAGTGAATCAGTGGGAGGGCTGTACCAAGAGACCCAGTACTTC. This codes for CASSESVGGLYQETQYF.

This clone was counted a few times. V is TRBV2 and J is TRBJ2-1; 9 positions match TRBD2. The CDR3 runs to 15 residues. V lost 6 bases to trimming and J lost 7 bases; unmatched junction nucleotides: 10. Per germline, CDR1 SNHLY and CDR2 FYNNEI. CDR3 region: CASSPGTSWENEQFF. CDR3 nucleotide sequence: TGTGCCAGCAGCCCCGGGACTAGCTGGGAAAATGAGCAGTTCTTC.

The chain combines TRBV7-9 with TRBJ2-7, with 7 bases aligning to TRBD2. This CDR3 has 17 residues. Germline V gene data show CDR1 as SEHNR and CDR2 as FQNEAQ (reference sequence). V lost 3 bases, J lost 0 bases, and 11 bases stayed unmatched. DNA of the CDR3: TGTGCCAGCAGCTTTTTGGGGGGAGGGTCATCCTCCTACGAGCAGTACTTC. Translating gives CASSFLGGGSSSYEQYF.

The V call is TRBV5-5, the J call TRBJ2-1; TRBD2 agrees at 9 bases. The CDR3 totals 16 residues. With 4 bases clipped from V and 2 bases from J, the junction kept 7 bases outside the gene matches. Germline V gene lookup returns CDR1 SGHKS and CDR2 YYEKEE (reference sequence). CDR3 nucleotides: TGTGCCAGCAGCGCGAGGGCTAGCGGGACCTACAATGAGCAGTTCTTC. Amino acids: CASSARASGTYNEQFF.

This clone was recorded only once. This rearrangement joins TRBV9 to TRBJ2-7, with a weak D call TRBD2 (6 bases). CDR1 SGDLS and CDR2 YYNGEE come from the germline V gene. The V end was cut by 4 bases, the J end by 7 bases, with 18 bases between. This CDR3 region has 14 residues. The CDR3 reads CASSKRGLAGEQYF. The CDR3, as DNA: TGTGCCAGCAGCAAGAGAGGGTTGGCGGGGGAGCAGTACTTC.

The J gene is TRBJ2-7, the V gene TRBV6-5; possible D gene TRBD2, 5 bases. The V gene's germline CDR1 is MNHEY and CDR2 SVGAGI. The CDR3 covers 14 residues. V was trimmed by 6 bases and J by 2 bases, leaving 14 bases between them. The CDR3 here is CASSGLPSTYEQYF. CDR3 nucleotides: TGTGCCAGCAGCGGACTTCCTAGCACCTACGAGCAGTACTTC.

The chain uses TRBV7-6 and TRBJ2-3; 7 bases match TRBD2. Germline CDR1 SGHVS, CDR2 FNYEAQ. The CDR3 covers 18 residues. J gave up 3 bases and V 2 bases, and 14 bases lay outside the gene matches. This CDR3 reads CASSLLVGGGSGTDTQYF. DNA of the CDR3: TGTGCCAGCAGCTTACTGGTCGGCGGCGGGAGTGGGACAGATACGCAGTATTTT.

This clone appeared once. Here the CDR3 reads CASSIKRPGGAEKLFF. DNA for the CDR3: TGTGCCAGTAGTATAAAGCGCCCAGGGGGCGCAGAAAAACTGTTTTTT. This chain uses TRBV19 with TRBJ1-4, with 8 bases identical to TRBD1. This CDR3 is built from 16 residues. Unmatched junction bases numbered 10, after V lost 2 bases and J lost 8 bases. CDR1 and CDR2 from the germline V gene are LNHDA and SQIVND (reference sequence).

This chain uses TRBV9 with TRBJ2-7; D is unresolved. Germline lookup yields CDR1 SGDLS and CDR2 YYNGEE. Trimming shortened V by 3 bases and J by 3 bases, and 16 bases separated the two germline ends. This CDR3 is built from 15 residues. The CDR3 DNA reads as TGTGCCAGCAGCGCCCAAGAAGCCGTTTTCTACGAGCAGTACTTC. Protein sequence: CASSAQEAVFYEQYF.

Here the CDR3 reads CASSERGGTDTQYF. The CDR3 nucleotides are TGTGCCAGCAGTGAGCGGGGGGGCACAGATACGCAGTATTTT. This chain uses TRBV6-4 with TRBJ2-3, with 8 bases aligning to TRBD2. The CDR3 has 14 residues. The trim removed 3 bases at V and 1 base at J, leaving 0 bases unmatched. Germline V CDR1 and CDR2: MRHNA, SNTAGT.

The J gene is TRBJ2-7, the V gene TRBV30; perhaps TRBD1 as D (5 bases). The CDR3 length is 15 residues. Germline V gene data show CDR1 as GTSNPN and CDR2 as SVGIG (reference sequence). V shed 0 bases and J shed 5 bases, with 17 bases lying between them. Here the CDR3 reads CAWSVLGRVEHEQYF. As DNA, the CDR3 is TGTGCCTGGAGTGTATTGGGCAGGGTGGAACACGAGCAGTACTTC.

This sequence joins TRBV7-8 and TRBJ2-3; D could derive from TRBD1 or TRBD2 (5 bases each). Trimming left V 1 base short and J 4 bases short, with 9 bases between. The CDR3 has 14 residues. CDR1 and CDR2 from the germline V gene are SGHVS and FQNEAQ. This CDR3 is CASSLGQGADTQYF. Written as DNA, the CDR3 is TGTGCCAGCAGCTTAGGGCAGGGAGCAGATACGCAGTATTTT.